These 27 T cell receptor beta chains originate from one sample sequenced in a study of T cell repertoires in cytomegalovirus infection. Each CDR3 protein gets one entry after TCRdb re-called the reads with MiXCR. Of approximately 750,000 distinct CDR3 sequences detected, approximately 40% appear once; the ten largest clones hold under 3.5%. Specimen: PBMCs. Receptors were obtained from a human donor in good health (CMV status not recorded). Some clones in this sample may be carry-over from other donors' samples.

The rearrangement joins TRBV7-9 to TRBJ2-5; 7 nucleotides align to TRBD1. The CDR3 is made up of 16 amino acids. The germline V gene has CDR1 SEHNR and CDR2 FQNEAQ (reference sequence). J lost 2 bases, V lost 1 base, and 7 bases had no gene match. CDR3 in amino acids: CASSLEPDRAQETQYF. CDR3 nucleotides: TGTGCCAGCAGCTTAGAGCCCGACAGGGCTCAAGAGACCCAGTACTTC.

This clonotype was seen a handful of times. The genes are TRBV7-2 and TRBJ1-2; a weak D match, TRBD1 (5 bases). This CDR3 comprises 14 residues. CDR1 and CDR2 from the germline V gene are SGHTA and FQGNSA. V was clipped by 2 bases and J by 5 bases, with 12 bases between them. This chain's CDR3 is CASSLLRGGYGYTF. Here the CDR3 DNA reads TGTGCCAGCAGCTTACTGCGGGGGGGGTATGGCTACACCTTC.

This chain joins TRBV27 and TRBJ1-5; maybe TRBD1 (6 bases). Germline V gives CDR1 MNHEY, CDR2 SMNVEV (reference sequence). The V end lost 3 bases, the J end lost 4 bases, and 19 bases lay between the germline ends. The CDR3 totals 17 residues. CDR3 sequence (DNA): TGTGCCAGCAGTTTTGCGGGTGTCCAGGGGCCAAATCAGCCCCAGCATTTT. Encoded protein: CASSFAGVQGPNQPQHF.

There are many counts of this clonotype. The rearrangement joins TRBV24-1 to TRBJ2-5, with 7 bases fitting TRBD1. Per the germline V gene, CDR1 is KGHDR and CDR2 is SFDVKD. The CDR3 totals 16 residues. V shed 5 bases, J shed 1 base, and the junction held 9 bases outside the gene matches. CDR3 amino acids: CATSANLKGAQETQYF. CDR3 coding DNA: TGTGCCACCAGTGCGAATCTGAAGGGGGCCCAAGAGACCCAGTACTTC.

DNA for the CDR3: TGTGCCAGCAGCTACGACACAGGGGGCATCTACGAGCAGTACTTC. It translates to CASSYDTGGIYEQYF. The rearrangement uses TRBV2 and TRBJ2-7, with 9 bases that match TRBD1. Per the germline V gene, CDR1 is SNHLY and CDR2 is FYNNEI. V was pared by 6 bases and J by 3 bases, with 9 bases of the junction left unmatched. The CDR3 covers 15 residues. Filled out from reference TRBV2 and TRBJ2-7, the complete variable domain reads EPEVTQTPSHQVTQMGQEVILRCVPISNHLYFYWYRQILGQKVEFLVSFYNNEISEKSEIFDDQFSVERPDGSNFTLKIRSTKLEDSAMYFCASSYDTGGIYEQYFGPGTRLTVT.

V is TRBV12-3 or TRBV12-4 and J is TRBJ1-2; D unclear. With 1 base removed from V and 10 bases from J, the gap between germline ends came to 16 bases. The CDR3 runs to 14 residues. The CDR3 protein is CASSLVVGFRVYTF. The DNA for the CDR3 is TGTGCCAGCAGTTTAGTAGTAGGGTTTCGCGTCTACACCTTC.

The chain employs TRBV5-5 and TRBJ2-7; D not certain. The CDR3 runs to 13 residues. Trimming took 3 bases from V and 0 from J, leaving 7 bases between them. Germline CDR1 and CDR2: SGHKS and YYEKEE (reference sequence). CDR3 sequence (DNA): TGTGCCAGCAGCTACGACGCCTCCTACGAGCAGTACTTC. It specifies CASSYDASYEQYF.

The chain carries TRBV28 and TRBJ1-1; D ambiguous. Germline V CDR1 and CDR2: MDHEN, SYDVKM. Trimming removed 6 bases at V and 3 bases at J, with 11 bases between. This CDR3 contains 13 residues. The CDR3 spells CASSPLEHTEAFF. For the CDR3, the DNA is TGTGCCAGCAGCCCTTTGGAGCACACTGAAGCTTTCTTT. The full variable domain, in which reference TRBV28 and TRBJ1-1 provide the parts outside the CDR3, is DVKVTQSSRYLVKRTGEKVFLECVQDMDHENMFWYRQDPGLGLRLIYFSYDVKMKEKGDIPEGYSVSREKKERFSLILESASTNQTSMYLCASSPLEHTEAFFGQGTRLTVV.

The rearrangement uses TRBV6-1 and TRBJ2-3, with 8 bases aligning to TRBD1. The junction had 7 bases not matched to a gene; V was cut back by 7 bases and J by 4 bases. The CDR3 sequence is 14 residues long. CDR1 is MNHNS, CDR2 SASEGT, per germline. The CDR3 loop reads CASNLDRAADTQYF. The CDR3 DNA follows: TGTGCCAGCAACCTGGACAGGGCGGCAGATACGCAGTATTTT.

V gene TRBV7-2 combines with J gene TRBJ2-2; 7 bases are a match to TRBD1. This CDR3 is 16 amino acids long. From germline, CDR1 is SGHTA and CDR2 FQGNSA. Germline trimming cut 7 bases from V and 3 bases from J; bases unmatched to any gene: 11. CDR3 bases: TGTGCCAGCACCAATCCGAGGGGACAGCACACCGGGGAGCTGTTTTTT. Translating gives CASTNPRGQHTGELFF.

CDR3 residues: CASSIAGGYSRGYTF. Written as DNA, the CDR3 is TGTGCCAGCAGCATTGCAGGGGGCTACAGTCGTGGCTACACCTTC. V and J are TRBV7-9 and TRBJ1-2, with TRBD1 matching over 8 bases. This CDR3 is 15 amino acids long. CDR1 is SEHNR, CDR2 FQNEAQ, per germline (reference sequence). After removal of 5 bases from V and 7 bases from J, the junction contained 12 bases not matched to a gene.

The chain employs TRBV4-1 and TRBJ1-1; TRBD1 agrees at 8 bases. CDR3 length equals 15 residues. Germline V gene lookup returns CDR1 MGHRA and CDR2 YSYEKL. J was trimmed by 8 bases and V by 3 bases; bases with no gene match: 11. The CDR3: CASSHKTGELIEAFF. DNA of the CDR3: TGCGCCAGCAGCCATAAGACAGGGGAGCTGATCGAAGCTTTCTTT.

The chain joins TRBV12-3 or TRBV12-4 to TRBJ2-4; D unresolved. The CDR3 runs to 13 residues. The V end lost 4 bases, the J end lost 1 base, and 5 bases lay between the germline ends. The CDR3 loop is CASSSRAKNIQYF. CDR3 nucleotides: TGTGCCAGCAGTTCCCGGGCCAAAAACATTCAGTACTTC.

The rearrangement uses TRBV4-1 and TRBJ2-7; D tentatively reads TRBD1 or TRBD2 (5 bases each). The CDR3 is made up of 15 amino acids. Between the trimmed V and J ends, which lost 0 bases and 7 bases, there was a span of 16 bases. CDR1 is MGHRA and CDR2 is YSYEKL in the germline V gene. The CDR3: CASSQDDEGYREQYF. CDR3 in DNA: TGCGCCAGCAGCCAAGATGACGAGGGGTATAGGGAGCAGTACTTC.

This clonotype was picked up a small number of times. The rearrangement joins TRBV6-6 to TRBJ1-1, with D hard to call. CDR1 and CDR2 from the germline V gene are MNHNY and SVGAGI (reference sequence). The CDR3 consists of 14 residues. Trimming stripped 2 bases from V and 6 bases from J, with 13 bases between. CDR3 DNA sequence: TGTGCCAGCAGTTACAATCCCAACGAGGCTGAAGCTTTCTTT. Translating it yields CASSYNPNEAEAFF.

This chain links TRBV28 with TRBJ1-4; TRBD1 aligns across 7 bases. This CDR3 is built from 14 residues. The ends lost 7 bases at V and 8 bases at J; junction bases unmatched: 10. Germline V CDR1 and CDR2: MDHEN, SYDVKM. This chain's CDR3 is CASTSTGRREKLFF. In DNA form, the CDR3 reads TGTGCCAGCACGTCGACAGGGCGAAGGGAAAAACTGTTTTTT.

V is TRBV10-3 and J is TRBJ1-5; D gene ambiguous. V dropped 10 bases and J dropped 0 bases, with 10 bases sitting between them. The CDR3 length is 13 residues. In germline, CDR1 is ENHRY, CDR2 SYGVKD. CDR3 residues: CATKETSNQPQHF. The CDR3 coding sequence is TGTGCCACCAAAGAAACTAGCAATCAGCCCCAGCATTTT.

The CDR3 DNA reads as TGTGCCACCAGTGGTCTGGGGACAGAGACCAACACAGATACGCAGTATTTT. As protein: CATSGLGTETNTDTQYF. This chain joins TRBV24-1 and TRBJ2-3; 7 positions agree with TRBD1. The CDR3 contains 17 residues. The V segment lost 5 bases and the J segment 2 bases; nucleotides outside the gene matches: 12. Per the germline V gene, CDR1 is KGHDR and CDR2 is SFDVKD.

The chain recombines TRBV6-1 with TRBJ1-5, with D unclear. V was trimmed by 2 bases and J by 0 bases, leaving 17 bases between them. Looked up from germline, CDR1 is MNHNS and CDR2 is SASEGT. This CDR3 comprises 18 residues. CDR3 sequence (DNA): TGTGCCAGCAGTGAATCCTTCCATCCAAGATATAGCAATCAGCCCCAGCATTTT. Amino acids: CASSESFHPRYSNQPQHF.

In this sample, this clonotype turned up many times. The V gene is TRBV29-1, the J gene TRBJ2-3; D tentatively reads TRBD1 or TRBD2 (6 bases each). This CDR3 comprises 14 residues. V was clipped by 6 bases and J by 6 bases, with 19 bases between them. CDR1 SQVTM and CDR2 ANQGSEA come from the germline V gene. CDR3 sequence reads: CSVPPSERGDTQYF. The CDR3 nucleotides read TGCAGCGTACCGCCTAGCGAAAGGGGGGATACGCAGTATTTT.

This clonotype has only a few counts. Here the CDR3 DNA reads TGTGCCAGCAGCTGGACAGGGGGTGTCCACGAGCAGTACTTC. It specifies CASSWTGGVHEQYF. This chain joins TRBV5-6 and TRBJ2-7; 10 nucleotides match TRBD1. Germline-derived CDR1 and CDR2 are SGHDT and YYEEEE. The CDR3 contains 14 residues. V lost 3 bases, J lost 5 bases, and 5 bases stayed unmatched.

This clonotype was seen a few times. V usage is TRBV6-6 and J usage is TRBJ1-5; D is possibly TRBD1 (6 bases). CDR3 size: 16 residues. Trimming removed 1 base at V and 3 bases at J, with 13 bases between. CDR1 is MNHNY, CDR2 SVGAGI, per germline (reference sequence). CDR3 DNA: TGTGCCAGCAGTTACTGGGGGGCGGGGGACAATCAGCCCCAGCATTTT. As protein: CASSYWGAGDNQPQHF.

This clonotype was counted between two and nine times. J is TRBJ2-7 and V is TRBV7-3; D remains unclear. Between the trimmed V and J ends, which lost 5 bases and 2 bases, there was a span of 16 bases. The CDR3 extends over 15 amino acids. The germline CDR1 and CDR2 sequences are SGHTA and FQGTGA. The CDR3 loop reads CASSLGPSGPYEQYF. The CDR3 nucleotides are TGTGCCAGCAGCCTAGGACCTTCTGGGCCCTACGAGCAGTACTTC.

The CDR3, as DNA: TGTGCCAGCAGCCCGCCGGGCAGCTTAGCTAACTATGGCTACACCTTC. It yields the protein CASSPPGSLANYGYTF. The rearrangement joins TRBV7-9 to TRBJ1-2; D uncertain. The CDR3 covers 16 residues. With 5 bases removed from V and 0 bases from J, the gap between germline ends came to 16 bases. Germline V gene sequence: CDR1 SEHNR, CDR2 FQNEAQ (reference sequence).

The V call is TRBV20-1, the J call TRBJ2-7, with TRBD2 matching over 9 bases. CDR3 length: 15 residues. The V gene's germline CDR1 is DFQATT and CDR2 SNEGSKA (reference sequence). The junction had 6 bases not matched to a gene; V was cut back by 1 base and J by 2 bases. CDR3 loop: CSARAAGGPPYEQYF. The CDR3 nucleotides read TGCAGTGCTAGAGCGGCGGGAGGGCCGCCCTACGAGCAGTACTTC.

This clonotype was observed at least ten times. J is TRBJ2-6 and V is TRBV7-2; TRBD2 agrees at 7 bases. This CDR3 region has 17 residues. CDR1 is SGHTA, CDR2 FQGNSA, per germline. Trimming at V came to 5 bases and at J to 0 bases, leaving 7 bases not matched to a gene. The CDR3 loop is CASSRPGLRSGANVLTF. The CDR3 coding sequence is TGTGCCAGCAGCCGCCCGGGACTACGCTCTGGGGCCAACGTCCTGACTTTC. Variable domain in full (rest from reference TRBV7-2 and TRBJ2-6): GAGVSQSPSNKVTEKGKDVELRCDPISGHTALYWYRQSLGQGLEFLIYFQGNSAPDKSGLPSDRFSAERTGGSVSTLTIQRTQQEDSAVYLCASSRPGLRSGANVLTFGAGSRLTVL.

V is TRBV28 and J is TRBJ1-5; 8 bases match TRBD1. This CDR3 has 14 residues. V was clipped by 11 bases and J by 9 bases; unmatched bases: 15. Germline CDR1 is MDHEN and CDR2 is SYDVKM. Here the CDR3 reads CAAAQAGGLGPQHF. DNA for the CDR3: TGTGCCGCCGCCCAGGCAGGGGGCCTTGGGCCCCAGCATTTT.